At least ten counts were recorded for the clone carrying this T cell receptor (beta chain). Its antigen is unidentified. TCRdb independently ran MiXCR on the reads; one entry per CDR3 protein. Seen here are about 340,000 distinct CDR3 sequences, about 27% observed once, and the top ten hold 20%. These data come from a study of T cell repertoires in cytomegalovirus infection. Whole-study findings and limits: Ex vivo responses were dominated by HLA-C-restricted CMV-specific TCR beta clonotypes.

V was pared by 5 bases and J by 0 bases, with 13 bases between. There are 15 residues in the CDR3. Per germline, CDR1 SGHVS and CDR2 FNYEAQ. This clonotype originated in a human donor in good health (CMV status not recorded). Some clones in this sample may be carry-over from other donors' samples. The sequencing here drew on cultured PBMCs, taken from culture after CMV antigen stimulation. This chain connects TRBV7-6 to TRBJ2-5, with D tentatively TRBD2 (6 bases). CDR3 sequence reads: CASSPRGTNQETQYF. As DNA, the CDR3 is TGTGCCAGCAGCCCCCGGGGGACGAACCAAGAGACCCAGTACTTC.